This T cell receptor beta chain was captured in a study of cytomegalovirus exposure and HLA in healthy donors. The primer mix had 60 Vbeta and 13 Jbeta primers. The data were produced by immunoSEQ multiplex PCR, yet TCRdb's version contains in-frame clones alone and is incomplete. The table records fewer than 150,000 clones, approximately 80% of them present only once. V lost 4 bases and J 4 bases, leaving 13 bases between the germline ends. Germline CDR1 is SQVTM and CDR2 is ANQGSEA. CDR3 length equals 13 residues. The clonotype was recovered from a male donor in good health and CMV-seronegative. The V and J genes are TRBV29-1 and TRBJ1-2, with D possibly being TRBD1 (5 bases). Sequencing was done on a sample of PBMCs. This CDR3 reads CSVGQKNSYGYTF. CDR3 bases: TGCAGCGTTGGACAGAAGAACTCCTATGGCTACACCTTC.